These 22 T cell receptor beta chains originate from one sample sequenced in a study of T cell changes during pregnancy in multiple sclerosis. The protocol was immunoSEQ multiplex PCR, while the TCRdb copy is restricted to in-frame clones and leaves out a portion. The sample includes some 110,000 clones, about 89% of them seen just once. This specimen was peripheral blood, taken before pregnancy. The origin of the receptors is a female donor with multiple sclerosis, enrolled in a pregnancy study.

The genes are TRBV7-9 and TRBJ2-4; weak D call: TRBD2 (6 bases). Trimming stripped 5 bases from V and 15 bases from J, with 14 bases between. Germline-derived CDR1 and CDR2 are SEHNR and FQNEAQ (reference sequence). There are 11 residues in the CDR3. This CDR3 is CASSRDSFRYF. CDR3 coding DNA: TGTGCCAGCAGCCGGGACTCTTTTCGGTACTTC.

The gene calls are TRBV6-5 and TRBJ2-3; 8 bases align to TRBD1. The junction had 5 bases not matched to a gene; V was cut back by 6 bases and J by 0 bases. The CDR3 runs 15 residues. Looked up from germline, CDR1 is MNHEY and CDR2 is SVGAGI. The CDR3 DNA follows: TGTGCCAGCAGCCAGGACAGGGTGAGCACAGATACGCAGTATTTT. This gives the protein CASSQDRVSTDTQYF.

This rearrangement joins TRBV4-3 to TRBJ1-6; 10 bases line up with TRBD1. The CDR3 is 19 residues long. Trimming at V came to 0 bases and at J to 4 bases, leaving 9 bases not matched to a gene. CDR1 is LGHNA and CDR2 is YSLEER in the germline V gene. CDR3: CASSQDWTGGSEYNSPLHF. DNA for the CDR3: TGCGCCAGCAGCCAAGACTGGACAGGGGGATCAGAGTATAATTCACCCCTCCACTTT.

Here the CDR3 DNA reads TGTGCCAGCAGCTTATCGGGTGAACAGCCCCAGCATTTT. Its protein is CASSLSGEQPQHF. V gene TRBV7-8 combines with J gene TRBJ1-5; D uncertain. The germline gives CDR1 SGHVS, CDR2 FQNEAQ. Trimming took off 2 bases at V and 7 bases at J, with 9 bases between the two ends. CDR3 size: 13 residues.

The chain employs TRBV7-2 and TRBJ1-4, with D unclear. Trimming removed 5 bases at V and 5 bases at J, with 15 bases between. Germline CDR1 SGHTA, CDR2 FQGNSA. The CDR3 contains 15 residues. The CDR3 region has the DNA TGTGCCAGCAGCCCCTTGAGGGCAGAGAATGAAAAACTGTTTTTT. It codes for CASSPLRAENEKLFF.

The V call is TRBV5-8, the J call TRBJ2-1; TRBD2 agrees at 8 bases. There are 15 residues in the CDR3. V lost 4 bases and J lost 7; bases outside the gene matches: 10. The germline V gene encodes CDR1 SGHTS and CDR2 YDEGEE. CDR3: CASSPSSGRLNEQFF. The CDR3 DNA reads as TGTGCCAGCAGCCCATCTAGCGGGCGATTAAATGAGCAGTTCTTC. The whole variable domain, filled in from reference TRBV5-8 and TRBJ2-1, reads EAGVTQSPTHLIKTRGQQATLRCSPISGHTSVYWYQQALGLGLQFLLWYDEGEERNRGNFPPRFSGRQFPNYSSELNVNALELEDSALYLCASSPSSGRLNEQFFGPGTRLTVL.

The CDR3 sequence: CSAGTGGYEQYF. For the CDR3, the DNA is TGCAGCGCCGGGACAGGGGGCTACGAGCAGTACTTC. The V gene is TRBV29-1, the J gene TRBJ2-7, with 11 bases matching TRBD1. The CDR3 has 12 residues. CDR1 is SQVTM, CDR2 ANQGSEA, per germline. V shed 7 bases and J 3 bases; nucleotides not matched to a gene: 2.

The chain combines TRBV13 with TRBJ2-3; D possibly corresponds to TRBD2 (5 bases). The germline V gene encodes CDR1 PRHDT and CDR2 FYEKMQ (reference sequence). V shed 3 bases and J shed 0 bases, with 10 bases lying between them. The CDR3 is 15 residues long. Written as DNA, the CDR3 is TGTGCCAGCAGCTTCCCAGCGGAGAGCACAGATACGCAGTATTTT. Protein sequence: CASSFPAESTDTQYF.

The chain recombines TRBV10-3 with TRBJ1-6; D possibly corresponds to TRBD1 (5 bases). The germline V gene encodes CDR1 ENHRY and CDR2 SYGVKD. The CDR3 is 18 residues long. V was trimmed by 2 bases and J by 12 bases, leaving 26 bases between them. The CDR3 reads CAISEQEIRNRLREPLHF. CDR3 nucleotide sequence: TGTGCCATCAGTGAGCAAGAAATAAGGAACAGACTCAGGGAACCCCTCCACTTT.

This clone was seen more than once but under ten times. The chain employs TRBV6-1 and TRBJ1-5; D is unclear. Trimming took off 4 bases at V and 4 bases at J, with 8 bases between the two ends. CDR3 size: 13 residues. The germline V gene has CDR1 MNHNS and CDR2 SASEGT. The CDR3 DNA sequence: TGTGCCAGCAGTGCCAACTCTAATCAGCCCCAGCATTTT. Amino acids: CASSANSNQPQHF.

The chain couples TRBV15 to TRBJ2-5; the D gene is possibly TRBD1 (6 bases). Germline V CDR1 and CDR2: LNHNV, YYDKDF (reference sequence). This CDR3 is built from 16 residues. The V gene lost 1 base and the J gene lost 5 bases, with 17 bases spanning the gap. CDR3 sequence: CATSRGDNPMGETQYF. The DNA for the CDR3 is TGTGCCACCAGCAGAGGGGACAACCCCATGGGGGAGACCCAGTACTTC.

This sequence joins TRBV6-5 and TRBJ2-7; D might be TRBD2 (6 bases). CDR1 is MNHEY, CDR2 SVGAGI, per germline. Between the trimmed V and J ends, which lost 5 bases and 0 bases, there was a span of 14 bases. The CDR3 totals 15 residues. The CDR3 coding sequence is TGTGCCAGCAGTCTTACCGGGACTGACTCCTACGAGCAGTACTTC. Protein: CASSLTGTDSYEQYF.

The V and J genes are TRBV9 and TRBJ1-1; possible D gene TRBD1, 5 bases. CDR1 and CDR2 from the germline V gene are SGDLS and YYNGEE. With 5 bases removed from V and 0 bases from J, the gap between germline ends came to 11 bases. The CDR3 is 14 amino acids. CDR3 loop: CASRRGIMNTEAFF. The CDR3 region has the DNA TGTGCCAGCAGGCGGGGGATTATGAACACTGAAGCTTTCTTT. Using reference TRBV9 and TRBJ1-1 for the parts outside the CDR3, the full variable domain is DSGVTQTPKHLITATGQRVTLRCSPRSGDLSVYWYQQSLDQGLQFLIQYYNGEERAKGNILERFSAQQFPDLHSELNLSSLELGDSALYFCASRRGIMNTEAFFGQGTRLTVV.

This clone was detected only once. The chain joins TRBV28 to TRBJ2-2; possible D gene TRBD2, 6 bases. This CDR3 is built from 15 residues. V gave up 6 bases and J gave up 3 bases, with 14 bases separating them. Germline assignment: CDR1 MDHEN and CDR2 SYDVKM. As DNA, the CDR3 is TGTGCCAGCAGGCTATCCACGGGAGACACCGGGGAGCTGTTTTTT. Encoded protein: CASRLSTGDTGELFF.

J is TRBJ2-7 and V is TRBV27; weak D call: TRBD1 (5 bases). The CDR3 spans 13 residues. Germline V gives CDR1 MNHEY, CDR2 SMNVEV (reference sequence). Trimming took 5 bases from V and 3 from J, leaving 11 bases between them. As DNA, the CDR3 is TGTGCCAGCAGTCCAGACAGCCACTACGAGCAGTACTTC. Translating it yields CASSPDSHYEQYF.

The chain has TRBV27 and TRBJ2-7; D not certain. There are 13 residues in the CDR3. Germline V CDR1 and CDR2: MNHEY, SMNVEV (reference sequence). The V and J ends lost 4 bases and 0 bases respectively, with 7 bases between them. The CDR3 loop reads CASSYDSSYEQYF. In nucleotides, the CDR3 is TGTGCCAGCAGTTACGACTCCTCCTACGAGCAGTACTTC.

The chain couples TRBV30 to TRBJ2-7; a weak D match, TRBD1 (6 bases). This CDR3 spans 15 amino acids. The germline gives CDR1 GTSNPN, CDR2 SVGIG (reference sequence). The germline V and J ends were trimmed by 0 bases and 7 bases, with 19 bases remaining between them. CDR3 protein: CAWSVALAGAGEQYF. CDR3 sequence (DNA): TGTGCCTGGAGTGTAGCCTTGGCAGGGGCGGGTGAGCAGTACTTC.

This clone was recorded a few times. J is TRBJ1-5 and V is TRBV10-3; D gene ambiguous. V lost 8 bases and J 3 bases, leaving 8 bases between the germline ends. Germline CDR1 reads ENHRY; CDR2 reads SYGVKD. The CDR3 has 12 residues. CDR3 DNA sequence: TGTGCCATCGGGGAGATCAATCAGCCCCAGCATTTT. Protein product: CAIGEINQPQHF.

The chain couples TRBV5-4 to TRBJ1-3, with D possibly matching TRBD1 (5 bases). The germline V and J ends were trimmed by 0 bases and 3 bases, with 13 bases remaining between them. CDR3 size: 16 residues. Germline V gives CDR1 SGHNT, CDR2 YYREEE (reference sequence). Here the CDR3 reads CASSLAGRDYGNTIYF. DNA of the CDR3: TGTGCCAGCAGCTTGGCGGGCAGGGATTATGGAAACACCATATATTTT.

V is TRBV21-1 and J is TRBJ2-7; TRBD2 was called by the table and not checked on the DNA. TRBV21-1 is a documented pseudogene. The CDR3 contains 19 residues. CDR3 protein: CASSKWLLVGLRGKYEQYF. Here the CDR3 DNA reads TGTGCCAGCAGCAAATGGTTGCTCGTCGGCTTGCGGGGCAAATACGAGCAGTACTTC.

V is TRBV5-5 and J is TRBJ2-1; a weak D match, TRBD2 (5 bases). Deletions cut 2 bases from V and 8 bases from J, with 14 bases between. The CDR3 runs 14 residues. The germline V gene encodes CDR1 SGHKS and CDR2 YYEKEE (reference sequence). The chain's CDR3 is CASSFFTSHHEQFF. CDR3 DNA sequence: TGTGCCAGCAGCTTTTTTACTAGTCACCATGAGCAGTTCTTC.

The V gene is TRBV11-2, the J gene TRBJ2-1, with a tentative D call TRBD2 (5 bases). The ends were cut back, 4 bases at V and 5 bases at J, with 9 bases in the middle. The CDR3 extends over 13 amino acids. Germline values: CDR1 SGHAT, CDR2 FQNNGV. CDR3 DNA: TGTGCCAGCAGCTCCGGACTTGACAATGAGCAGTTCTTC. This codes for CASSSGLDNEQFF.